This TCR beta chain is drawn from a study of blood T cell repertoires in COVID-19. The overall study: Acute-phase and convalescent COVID-19 samples originated in the United States, Italy and Spain.

TCRdb keeps only in-frame clones here, not all; method: immunoSEQ multiplex PCR. Found here are 300,000 to 350,000 clones, 88% of them singletons; the top ten hold 1.5% to 2%. With 5 bases removed from V and 6 bases from J, the gap between germline ends came to 7 bases. The CDR3 has 11 residues. Germline CDR1 and CDR2: MNHEY and SVGEGT. Material for sequencing was peripheral blood. The chain joins TRBV6-2 or TRBV6-3 to TRBJ1-2; D is ambiguous. The sequence was obtained from a woman in her thirties with COVID-19, enrolled during active disease. Written as DNA, the CDR3 is TGTGCCAGCAGTAGGAGAAATGGCTACACCTTC. As protein: CASSRRNGYTF.